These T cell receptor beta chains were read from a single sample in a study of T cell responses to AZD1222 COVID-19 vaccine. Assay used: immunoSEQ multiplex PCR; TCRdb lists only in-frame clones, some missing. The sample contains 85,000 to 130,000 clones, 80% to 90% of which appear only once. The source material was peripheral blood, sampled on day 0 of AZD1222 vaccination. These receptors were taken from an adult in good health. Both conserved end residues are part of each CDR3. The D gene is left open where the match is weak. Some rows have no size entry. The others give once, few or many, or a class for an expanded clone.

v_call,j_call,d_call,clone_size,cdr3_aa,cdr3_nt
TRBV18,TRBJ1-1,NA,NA,CASSPPGRSNTEAFF,TGTGCCAGCTCACCCCCAGGGAGGTCAAACACTGAAGCTTTCTTT
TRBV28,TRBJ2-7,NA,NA,CASSYRVEQYF,TGTGCCAGCAGCTACCGGGTCGAGCAGTACTTC
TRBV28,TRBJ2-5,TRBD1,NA,CASSLIRTGGDQETQYF,TGTGCCAGCAGTTTAATCCGGACAGGGGGTGACCAAGAGACCCAGTACTTC
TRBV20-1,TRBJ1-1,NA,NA,CSASPNTEAFF,TGCAGTGCGAGCCCGAACACTGAAGCTTTCTTT
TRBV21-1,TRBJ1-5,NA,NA,CASRTDEGTRGRNQPQHF,TGTGCCAGCAGAACCGATGAAGGGACGAGGGGTCGGAATCAGCCCCAGCATTTT
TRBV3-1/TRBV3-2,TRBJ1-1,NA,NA,CASSQKLAGSEAFF,TGTGCCAGCAGCCAAAAATTAGCGGGATCTGAAGCTTTCTTT
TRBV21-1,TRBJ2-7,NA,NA,CASSEQWRQAYEQYF,TGTGCCAGCAGCGAACAGTGGAGACAGGCCTACGAGCAGTACTTC
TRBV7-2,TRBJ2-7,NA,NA,CASSLGAGSGEQYF,TGTGCCAGCAGCTTAGGGGCGGGGTCGGGGGAGCAGTACTTC
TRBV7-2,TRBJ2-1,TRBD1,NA,CASRLRGTGVYNEQFF,TGTGCCAGCAGACTAAGGGGGACAGGAGTCTACAATGAGCAGTTCTTC
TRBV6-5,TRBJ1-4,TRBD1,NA,CASSSYGTGNEKLFF,TGTGCCAGCAGTTCCTATGGGACAGGGAATGAAAAACTGTTTTTT
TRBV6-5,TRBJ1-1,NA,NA,CASSYSTGRGTEAFF,TGTGCCAGCAGTTACTCTACAGGGCGGGGGACTGAAGCTTTCTTT
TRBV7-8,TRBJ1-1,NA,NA,CASSYNPGNEAFF,TGTGCCAGCAGCTACAATCCCGGGAATGAAGCTTTCTTT
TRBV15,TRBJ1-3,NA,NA,CATSSSSSRNTIYF,TGTGCCACCAGCAGTAGTAGCTCCCGAAACACCATATATTTT
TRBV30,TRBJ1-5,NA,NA,CAWSLGGNQPQHF,TGTGCCTGGAGTCTCGGGGGCAATCAGCCCCAGCATTTT
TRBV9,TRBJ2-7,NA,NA,CASSGREYPYEQYF,TGTGCCAGCAGCGGCCGGGAGTACCCCTACGAGCAGTACTTC
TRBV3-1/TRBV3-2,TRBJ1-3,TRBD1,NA,CASSHRDGQGRNTIYF,TGTGCCAGCAGCCACCGGGATGGACAGGGGAGAAACACCATATATTTT
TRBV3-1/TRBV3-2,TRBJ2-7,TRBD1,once,CASSQEGQISYEQYF,TGTGCCAGCAGCCAAGAGGGACAGATCTCCTACGAGCAGTACTTC
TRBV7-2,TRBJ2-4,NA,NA,CASSLGTIAKNIQYF,TGTGCCAGCAGCTTAGGGACAATAGCCAAAAACATTCAGTACTTC
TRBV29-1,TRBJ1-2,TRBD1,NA,CSVARDSRNYGYTF,TGCAGCGTTGCCCGGGACAGTAGAAACTATGGCTACACCTTC
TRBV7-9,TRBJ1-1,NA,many,CASSPGTLVVTEAFF,TGTGCCAGCAGCCCAGGGACCCTAGTGGTTACTGAAGCTTTCTTT
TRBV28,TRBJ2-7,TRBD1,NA,CASSRQTGGLHEQYF,TGTGCCAGCAGTCGACAGACAGGGGGCCTCCACGAGCAGTACTTC
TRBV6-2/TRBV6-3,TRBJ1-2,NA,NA,CASSYEARRFYGYTF,TGTGCCAGCAGTTACGAGGCCAGACGCTTTTATGGCTACACCTTC